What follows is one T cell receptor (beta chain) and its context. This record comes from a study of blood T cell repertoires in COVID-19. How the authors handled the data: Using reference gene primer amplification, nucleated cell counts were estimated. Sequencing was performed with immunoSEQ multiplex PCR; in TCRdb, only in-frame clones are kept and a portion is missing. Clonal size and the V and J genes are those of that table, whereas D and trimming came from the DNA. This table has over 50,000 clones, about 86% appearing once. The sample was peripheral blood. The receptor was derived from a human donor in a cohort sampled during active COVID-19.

CDR3: CASNPGGNTGELFF. The CDR3 DNA sequence: TGTGCCAGCAATCCGGGGGGCAACACCGGGGAGCTGTTTTTT. The chain carries TRBV2 and TRBJ2-2; tentative D call: TRBD2 (7 bases). This CDR3 has 14 residues. Germline V gene lookup returns CDR1 SNHLY and CDR2 FYNNEI. V was pared by 7 bases and J by 2 bases, with 11 bases between. Variable domain in full (rest from reference TRBV2 and TRBJ2-2): EPEVTQTPSHQVTQMGQEVILRCVPISNHLYFYWYRQILGQKVEFLVSFYNNEISEKSEIFDDQFSVERPDGSNFTLKIRSTKLEDSAMYFCASNPGGNTGELFFGEGSRLTVL.